This T cell receptor (beta chain) was identified in a study of blood T cell repertoires in COVID-19. On the study more broadly: Spain, Italy and the United States supplied samples that represented acute and convalescent COVID-19. Sources were T cells, B-cell-depleted T cells, or PBMCs; the material itself was cDNA or gDNA.

Clones were sequenced by immunoSEQ multiplex PCR, and TCRdb holds only the in-frame ones, with some missing. The sample has some 240,000 clones; approximately 89% are singletons. Per germline, CDR1 KGHSH and CDR2 LQKENI. CDR3 size: 15 residues. Deletions cut 6 bases from V and 6 bases from J, with 17 bases between. Clinical history as reported by participants underpinned cohort assignment. Someone with COVID-19 had been met by exposed participants within 2 weeks before study entry. Sequencing input: PBMCs or T cells enriched from blood (not recorded which). The source is a middle-aged woman who had been exposed to COVID-19. The chain joins TRBV18 to TRBJ1-4; D is perhaps TRBD1 (5 bases). CDR3 residues: CASSQLLGVDEKLFF. As DNA, the CDR3 is TGTGCCAGCTCGCAGCTTTTAGGGGTGGATGAAAAACTGTTTTTT.